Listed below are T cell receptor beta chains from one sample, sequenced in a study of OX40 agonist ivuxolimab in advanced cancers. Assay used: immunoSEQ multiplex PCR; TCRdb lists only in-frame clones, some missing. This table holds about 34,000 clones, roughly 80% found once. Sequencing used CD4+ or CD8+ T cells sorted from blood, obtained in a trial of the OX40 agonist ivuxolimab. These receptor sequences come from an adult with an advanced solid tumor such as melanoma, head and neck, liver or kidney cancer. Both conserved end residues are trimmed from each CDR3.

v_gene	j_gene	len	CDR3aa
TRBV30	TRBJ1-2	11	AWRWTGGYGYT
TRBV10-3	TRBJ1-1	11	AISLTGRTEAF
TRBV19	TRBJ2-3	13	ASSRLGLETDTQY
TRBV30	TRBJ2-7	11	AWSPGGQGGNK
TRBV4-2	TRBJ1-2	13	ASSPRQGDNYGYT
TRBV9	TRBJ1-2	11	ASSAQGGNGYT
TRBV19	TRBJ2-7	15	ASSIPGLAGGPKEQY
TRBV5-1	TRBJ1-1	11	ASSTAGYTEAF
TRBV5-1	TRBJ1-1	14	ASSLARGPAGTEAF
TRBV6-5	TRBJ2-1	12	ASSSRGGRNEQF
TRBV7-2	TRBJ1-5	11	ASSGQGNQPQH
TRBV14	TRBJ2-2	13	ASSQGRTDTGELF
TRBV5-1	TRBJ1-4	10	ASRDRAEKLF
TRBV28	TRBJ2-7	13	ASSPVGGTGYEQY
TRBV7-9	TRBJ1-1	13	ASSSIRQGRTEAF
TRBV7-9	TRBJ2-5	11	ASSSTSEETQY
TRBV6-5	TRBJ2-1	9	ASSNLNGQF
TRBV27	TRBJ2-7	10	ASSQDRYEQY
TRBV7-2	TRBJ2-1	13	ASSLERGSANEQF
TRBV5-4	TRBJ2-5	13	ASSPPGQGRETQY
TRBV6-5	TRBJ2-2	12	ASSYSSGAGELF
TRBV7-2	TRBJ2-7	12	ASSLGAGGRGQY
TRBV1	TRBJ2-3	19	TSSLQPGLAGGPDFTDTQY
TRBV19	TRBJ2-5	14	ASSIGTSGGQETQY
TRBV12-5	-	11	ASGFGQAYEQY
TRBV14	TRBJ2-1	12	ASSQVGSYNEQF
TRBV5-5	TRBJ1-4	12	ASSFRQLNEKLF
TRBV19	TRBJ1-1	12	ASSIDGTGDEAF
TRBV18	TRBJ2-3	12	ASSLAGSTDTQY
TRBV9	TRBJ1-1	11	ASKRGEGTEAF
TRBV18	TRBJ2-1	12	ASSPPPGGHEQF
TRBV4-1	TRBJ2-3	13	ASSQDRLVADTQY
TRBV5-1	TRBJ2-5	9	ASSIQETQY
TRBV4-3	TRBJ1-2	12	ASSHPGALQGYT
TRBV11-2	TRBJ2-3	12	ASSLGGSTDTQY
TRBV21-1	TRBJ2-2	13	ASIPRVIPTGELF
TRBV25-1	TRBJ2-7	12	ASSRDGGPYEQY
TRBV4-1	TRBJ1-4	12	ASSLGGRNEKLF
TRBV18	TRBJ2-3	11	ASSPLDPDTQY
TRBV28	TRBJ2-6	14	ASRGGGGVGANVLT
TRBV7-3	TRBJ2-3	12	ASSFLGGTDTQY
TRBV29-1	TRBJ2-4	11	SVVPARGDIQY
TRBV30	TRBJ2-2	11	AWSDSAAGELF
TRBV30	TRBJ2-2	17	AWSVRFSWTSGRSGELF
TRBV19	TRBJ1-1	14	ASSSPRTLLNTEAF
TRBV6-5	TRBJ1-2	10	ASSRTDYGYT